The clone carrying this T cell receptor (beta chain) was counted only a few times. The antigen remains undetermined. PCR used 60 Vbeta primers and 13 Jbeta primers. Assay used: immunoSEQ multiplex PCR; TCRdb lists only in-frame clones, some missing. In the table there are about 130,000 clones, 6.5% to 9.5% of which are singletons. This entry is derived from a study of cytomegalovirus exposure and HLA in healthy donors. Study-level background: Out of fewer than 400 genotyped donors, about 76% belonged to the Caucasian-associated ancestry cluster.

Broader study findings: Researchers reportedly found TCR beta sequences accurately predicted most subjects' HLA-A and HLA-B alleles. Presence/absence results assume similar sequencing depth per donor, which may not hold. A later analysis associated some 18,000 TCR beta sequences with HLA alleles at a 0.05 false discovery rate.

This receptor was identified in a man aged 40-49 years in good health and CMV-seronegative. Sequencing input: PBMCs.

Written as DNA, the CDR3 is TGTGCCAGCAGTTACGGGAGTTCTAATGAAAAACTGTTTTTT. It yields the protein CASSYGSSNEKLFF. This chain joins TRBV6-6 and TRBJ1-4; D remains unclear. The CDR3 runs to 14 residues. Per germline, CDR1 MNHNY and CDR2 SVGAGI (reference sequence). Trimming took off 2 bases at V and 3 bases at J, with 7 bases between the two ends.